The 5 T cell receptor beta chains presented below share a single source sample, sequenced in a study of T cell repertoires in cytomegalovirus infection. TCRdb re-called the reads with MiXCR, one entry per CDR3 protein. Here the sample spans about 140,000 distinct CDR3 sequences, under 8.5% being singletons. Input material: PBMCs. All receptors derive from a human donor in good health (CMV status not recorded). Some clones in this sample may be carry-over from other donors' samples.

This clonotype showed up just a few times. The chain combines TRBV5-1 with TRBJ2-7, with D possibly being TRBD1 (6 bases). Germline V gives CDR1 SGHRS, CDR2 YFSETQ. V lost 0 bases to trimming and J lost 2 bases, with 15 bases between them. The CDR3 is 16 amino acids. In DNA form, the CDR3 reads TGCGCCAGCAGCTTGGTGTTGGCAGGGGAGCCCTACGAGCAGTACTTC. Residues: CASSLVLAGEPYEQYF.

In its sample, this clonotype was seen a few times. The gene calls are TRBV30 and TRBJ1-1; no reliable D call. There are 14 residues in the CDR3. In germline, CDR1 is GTSNPN, CDR2 SVGIG (reference sequence). Trimming stripped 3 bases from V and 1 base from J, with 12 bases between. The CDR3 DNA reads TGTGCCTGGAGGAGGGTTTTGTCGAACACTGAAGCTTTCTTT. Translated, it gives CAWRRVLSNTEAFF. Together with reference TRBV30 and TRBJ1-1, the CDR3 gives the full variable domain: SQTIHQWPATLVQPVGSPLSLECTVEGTSNPNLYWYRQAAGRGLQLLFYSVGIGQISSEVPQNLSASRPQDRQFILSSKKLLLSDSGFYLCAWRRVLSNTEAFFGQGTRLTVV.

With respect to this clonotype: Its ends do not fully match the called genes, so a read error is possible. The chain combines TRBV7-6 with TRBJ2-3; D unclear. Germline CDR1 and CDR2: SGHVS and FNYEAQ. The CDR3 is 14 residues long. CDR3 DNA sequence: TGTGCTAGCAGCCTCTCGACACGAGCAGATACGCAGTATTTT. This translates into CASSLSTRADTQYF.

This clonotype has at least ten counts. This chain uses TRBV18 with TRBJ2-1; D possibly matches TRBD1 or TRBD2 (5 bases each). The CDR3 consists of 15 residues. Germline CDR1 is KGHSH and CDR2 is LQKENI. V was clipped by 8 bases and J by 8 bases, with 22 bases between them. The CDR3 spells CASRPSGRLKDEQFF. CDR3 DNA sequence: TGTGCCAGCCGTCCGTCGGGACGCCTTAAGGATGAGCAGTTCTTC.

This clonotype appeared many times. This rearrangement joins TRBV7-6 to TRBJ2-1, with a tentative D call TRBD1 (7 bases). The length of the CDR3 is 15 residues. In germline, CDR1 is SGHVS, CDR2 FNYEAQ. Deletions cut 0 bases from V and 7 bases from J, with 13 bases between. The DNA of the CDR3 is TGTGCCAGCAGCTTAGCGGAGGGGGCAGGAAATGAGCAGTTCTTC. It codes for CASSLAEGAGNEQFF. Drawing the rest from reference TRBV7-6 and TRBJ2-1, the complete variable domain is GAGVSQSPRYKVTKRGQDVALRCDPISGHVSLYWYRQALGQGPEFLTYFNYEAQQDKSGLPNDRFSAERPEGSISTLTIQRTEQRDSAMYRCASSLAEGAGNEQFFGPGTRLTVL.